This T cell receptor (beta chain) is from a study of PD-1 blockade in classical Hodgkin lymphoma (dated by TCRdb to 2018 to 2021). Study-level background: Nivolumab dosing was 3 mg/kg intravenously every 2 weeks, continuing until either disease progression or unacceptable toxicity. The study used CyTOF and TCR beta sequencing to define a peripheral blood immune signature of response to PD-1 blockade in classical Hodgkin lymphoma. Beyond this particular receptor, the publication reports: Lower diversity was seen in patients whose nivolumab began less than 1 year after ASCT, and these patients were left out of later analyses so that immune reconstitution would not confound the results. A significant rise by C4D1 was seen in CD4+ but not CD8+ TCR diversity (p=0.0027 vs p=0.16), with the rise being most apparent in complete responders (p=0.02). Baseline TCR diversity was reported to be lower in newly diagnosed patients than in healthy donors, and even lower in relapsed/refractory patients. Among trial patients, those achieving complete response had baseline diversity similar to that of newly diagnosed patients, while diversity was significantly lower in partial responders and progressors. The study was limited to a single clinical trial cohort, and causes of repertoire differences, possibly disease activity or prior therapy, remained undefined.

In light of the paper, this sample's time point label describes: cycle 2 day 1 (C2D1) of nivolumab. Every trial patient had relapsed after autologous stem cell transplantation, and cohorts A, B and C differed in prior brentuximab vedotin exposure. The trial cohort was composed of about 54 patients with relapsed/refractory classical Hodgkin lymphoma, for whom complete response, partial response or progressive disease was recorded as best overall response. Trial patients were treated with single-agent nivolumab in the multi-cohort phase II CheckMate 205 trial. An independent review committee assessed best overall response by applying the 2007 International Working Group response criteria. Trial PBMCs were obtained immediately prior to nivolumab initiation (C1D1) and on therapy at cycle 2 day 1 and cycle 4 day 1. Peripheral blood was collected in 8 mL Vacutainer Cell Preparation Tubes, from which PBMCs were isolated by centrifugation and then cryopreserved.

Genomic DNA was isolated using the Qiagen DNeasy kit from unsorted PBMCs as well as from negatively selected CD4+ and CD8+ fractions. TCR beta CDR3 regions were subjected to amplification by immunoSEQ multiplex PCR with primers that anneal to V and J segments. A synthetic immune receptor repertoire was used to minimize amplification bias, and remaining bias was computationally removed after sequencing. The study's own analysis went as follows. Custom Python scripts were used to quantify repertoire diversity as the Shannon entropy index. Unsorted, CD4+ and CD8+ repertoires were examined separately, except in combined analyses, for which CD4+ and CD8+ sequences were merged in silico. A clone was considered expanded if an increase in frequency of at least 2-fold after treatment relative to C1D1 was found, and a pseudocount of 0.5 was applied to clones undetected at baseline. Singleton clones were defined as clones with 0 or 1 copy at C1D1, and non-singleton clones were defined as clones with 2 or more copies. Clones expanded in unsorted samples were annotated as CD4+, CD8+ or unknown by matching protein sequences in sorted samples from the same patient. Wilcoxon tests were applied to paired samples to test diversity changes from C1D1 to C4D1. The table was pulled from immuneACCESS by TCRdb, which kept in-frame rearrangements only. Such tables lose some clones; where checked, under half of the loss comes from unresolved V genes, and the rest has no known cause. The V and J calls and clone size come from that table; D and trimming were worked out from the DNA. The sample profile shows tens of thousands of clones; 75% to 90% of them were found once. The top ten constitute about 10% of the sample.

With respect to this clone: Its specific antigen is unknown. There are no base qualities to consult, and no much larger clone falls within one base.

The sequencing here drew on peripheral blood mononuclear cells (PBMCs), taken before the second cycle of nivolumab. This TCR came from a human donor with classical Hodgkin lymphoma.

The DNA reads as follows: TGTGCCATCAGTGAAAATCGAACTAGCGGGAGAAGGGGCAAATTTGATGAGCAGTTCTTC. This yields the protein CAISENRTSGRRGKFDEQFF. The V gene is TRBV10-3 and the J gene is TRBJ2-1, and 11 junctional nucleotides match TRBD2. From the cysteine up to the phenylalanine, the CDR3 has a length of 20 residues. Of the read, only the CDR3 DNA is kept; its 60 bases are in frame from base 1. At the junction V is shortened by 3 bases and J by 8 bases; bases outside the gene matches: 21. Looking up the germline V gene yields CDR1 ENHRY and CDR2 SYGVKD.